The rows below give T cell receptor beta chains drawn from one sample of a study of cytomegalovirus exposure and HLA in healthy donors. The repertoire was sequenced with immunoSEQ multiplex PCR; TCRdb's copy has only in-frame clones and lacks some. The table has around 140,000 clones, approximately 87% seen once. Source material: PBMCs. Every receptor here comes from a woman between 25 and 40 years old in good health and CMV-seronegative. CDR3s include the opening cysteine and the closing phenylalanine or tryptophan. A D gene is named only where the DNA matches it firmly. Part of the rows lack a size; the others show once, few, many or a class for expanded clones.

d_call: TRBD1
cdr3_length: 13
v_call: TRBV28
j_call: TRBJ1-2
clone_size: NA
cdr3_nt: TGTGCCAGCAGTGACAGGGGGTGGTATGGCTACACCTTC
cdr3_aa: CASSDRGWYGYTF

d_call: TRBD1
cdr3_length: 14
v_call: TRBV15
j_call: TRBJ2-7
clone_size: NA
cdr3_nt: TGTGCCACCAGCAGACGGACAGGCCCCGACGAGCAGTACTTC
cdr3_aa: CATSRRTGPDEQYF

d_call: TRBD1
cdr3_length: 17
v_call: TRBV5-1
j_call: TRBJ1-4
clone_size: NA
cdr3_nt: TGCGCCAGCAGCTACGGACAGGGGGCTCGAACTAATGAAAAACTGTTTTTT
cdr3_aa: CASSYGQGARTNEKLFF

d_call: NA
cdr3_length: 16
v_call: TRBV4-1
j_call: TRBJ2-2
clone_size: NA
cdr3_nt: TGCGCCAGCAGCCACCAACGACTAGTAGACACCGGGGAGCTGTTTTTT
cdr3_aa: CASSHQRLVDTGELFF

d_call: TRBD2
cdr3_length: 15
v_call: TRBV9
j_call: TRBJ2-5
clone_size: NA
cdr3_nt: TGTGCCAGCAGCGTAGTGGGCAGCGGGAGGGAGACCCAGTACTTC
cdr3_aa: CASSVVGSGRETQYF

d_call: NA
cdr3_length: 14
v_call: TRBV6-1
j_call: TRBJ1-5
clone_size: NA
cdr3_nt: TGTGCCAGCAGATTGGGGGGTGACAATCAGCCCCAGCATTTT
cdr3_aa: CASRLGGDNQPQHF

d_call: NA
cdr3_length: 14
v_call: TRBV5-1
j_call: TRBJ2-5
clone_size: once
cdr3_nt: TGCGCCAGCAGCTCCGGGACTGCCGGAGAGACCCAGTACTTC
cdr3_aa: CASSSGTAGETQYF

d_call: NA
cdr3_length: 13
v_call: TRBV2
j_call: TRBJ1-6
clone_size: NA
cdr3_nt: TGTGCCAGCAGTGAAATAAAGCGGGCACCCCTCCACTTT
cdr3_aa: CASSEIKRAPLHF

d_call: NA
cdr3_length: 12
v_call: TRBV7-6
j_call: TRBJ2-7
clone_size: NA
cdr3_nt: TGTGCCAGCAGGGGGCTTACTGGGGAGCAGTACTTC
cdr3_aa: CASRGLTGEQYF

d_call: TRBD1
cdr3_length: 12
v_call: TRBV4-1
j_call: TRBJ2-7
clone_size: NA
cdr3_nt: TGCGCCACCAGGGACAGTTGGGGCGAGCAGTACTTC
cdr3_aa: CATRDSWGEQYF

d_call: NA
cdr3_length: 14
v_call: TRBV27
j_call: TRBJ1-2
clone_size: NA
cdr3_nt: TGTGCCAGCAGTTTAAACAGGGCGGGCTATGGCTACACCTTC
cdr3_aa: CASSLNRAGYGYTF

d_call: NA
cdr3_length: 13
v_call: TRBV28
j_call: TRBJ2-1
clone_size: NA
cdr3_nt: TGTGCCAGCAGTTTTGAGGGAGTTAATGAGCAGTTCTTC
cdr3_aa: CASSFEGVNEQFF

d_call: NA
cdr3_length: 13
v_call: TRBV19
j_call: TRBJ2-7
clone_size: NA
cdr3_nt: TGTGCCAGTAGGGGTTCCGGTTCGGGGGAGCAGTACTTC
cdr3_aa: CASRGSGSGEQYF

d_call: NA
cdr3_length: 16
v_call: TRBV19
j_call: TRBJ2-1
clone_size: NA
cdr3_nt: TGTGCCAGTAGTTTATACACGATAAGCTCCTACAATGAGCAGTTCTTC
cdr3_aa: CASSLYTISSYNEQFF

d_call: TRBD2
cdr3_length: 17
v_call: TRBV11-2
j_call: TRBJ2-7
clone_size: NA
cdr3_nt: TGTGCCAGCAGCTCGCCTCAGACCTTAGCGGGAGCGGCGAAGCAGTACTTC
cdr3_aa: CASSSPQTLAGAAKQYF

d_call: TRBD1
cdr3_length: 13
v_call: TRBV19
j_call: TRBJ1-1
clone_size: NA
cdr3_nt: TGTGTATCTTCGGGACAGATGAACACTGAAGCTTTCTTT
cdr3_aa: CVSSGQMNTEAFF

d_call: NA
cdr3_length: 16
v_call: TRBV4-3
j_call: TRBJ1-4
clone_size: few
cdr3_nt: TGCGCCAGCAGCCAAGATCTGGGGGCCAGTAATGAAAAACTGTTTTTT
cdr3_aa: CASSQDLGASNEKLFF

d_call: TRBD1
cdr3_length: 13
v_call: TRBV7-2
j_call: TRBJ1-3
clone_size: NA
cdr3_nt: TGTGCCAGCAGCTCCGGACAGGGGAACACCATATATTTT
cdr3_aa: CASSSGQGNTIYF

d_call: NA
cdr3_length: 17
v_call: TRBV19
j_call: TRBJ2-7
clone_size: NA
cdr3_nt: TGTGCCAGTAGTATAGTCGGCAGCGGGCACCGGGGCTACGAGCAGTACTTC
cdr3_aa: CASSIVGSGHRGYEQYF

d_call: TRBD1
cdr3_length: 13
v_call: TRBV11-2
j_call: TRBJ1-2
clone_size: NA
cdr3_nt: TGTGCCAGCGGCCGGGACAGGGGCTTAGGCTACACCTTC
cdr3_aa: CASGRDRGLGYTF

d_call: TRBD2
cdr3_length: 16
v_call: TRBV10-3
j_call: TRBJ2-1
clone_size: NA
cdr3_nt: TGTGCCATCAGTGAGAGGGGGACTAGCGGGAGTACTGAGCAGTTCTTC
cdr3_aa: CAISERGTSGSTEQFF

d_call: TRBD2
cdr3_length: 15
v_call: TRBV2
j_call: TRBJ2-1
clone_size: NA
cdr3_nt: TGTGCCAGCAGTTACCCGGGACTATCCTACAATGAGCAGTTCTTC
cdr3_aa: CASSYPGLSYNEQFF

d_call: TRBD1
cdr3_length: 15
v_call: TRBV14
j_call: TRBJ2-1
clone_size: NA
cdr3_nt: TGTGCCAGCAGCTTTGGACAGGCATCCTACAATGAGCAGTTCTTC
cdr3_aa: CASSFGQASYNEQFF

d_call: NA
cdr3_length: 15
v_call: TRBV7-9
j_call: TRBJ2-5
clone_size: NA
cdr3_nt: TGTGCCAGCAGCCGGACTCTAGCGCCTCAAGAGACCCAGTACTTC
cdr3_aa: CASSRTLAPQETQYF

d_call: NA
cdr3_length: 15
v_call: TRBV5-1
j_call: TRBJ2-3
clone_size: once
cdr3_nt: TGCGCCAGCAGCTTGGTGGGCGAATTCACAGATACGCAGTATTTT
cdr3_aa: CASSLVGEFTDTQYF

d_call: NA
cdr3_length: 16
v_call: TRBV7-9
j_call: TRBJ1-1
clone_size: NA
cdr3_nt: TGTGCCAGCAGCCGACAGCTCCGAAACCCGAACGCTGAAGCTTTCTTT
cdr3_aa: CASSRQLRNPNAEAFF

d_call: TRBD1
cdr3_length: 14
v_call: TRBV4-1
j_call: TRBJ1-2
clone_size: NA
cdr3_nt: TGCGCCAGCAGCCAAGCTCAGGGGGCCTATGGCTACACCTTC
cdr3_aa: CASSQAQGAYGYTF

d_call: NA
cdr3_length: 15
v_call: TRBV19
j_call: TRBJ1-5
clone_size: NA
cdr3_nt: TGTGCCAGTAGTATATATACCGGGGGCAATCAGCCCCAGCATTTT
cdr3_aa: CASSIYTGGNQPQHF

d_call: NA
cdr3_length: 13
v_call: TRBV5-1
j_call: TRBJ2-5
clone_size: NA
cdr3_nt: TGCGCCAGCAGCTATACAGGGTGGGGGACCCAGTACTTC
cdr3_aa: CASSYTGWGTQYF

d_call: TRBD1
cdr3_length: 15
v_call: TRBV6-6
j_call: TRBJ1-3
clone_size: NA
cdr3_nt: TGTGCCAGCAGTTACGGGACAGGGGAAAGAAACACCATATATTTT
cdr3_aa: CASSYGTGERNTIYF

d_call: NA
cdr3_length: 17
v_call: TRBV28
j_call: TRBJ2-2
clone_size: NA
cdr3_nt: TGTGCCAGCAGTTTAATATTAAAAGCAAGTTCCACCGGGGAGCTGTTTTTT
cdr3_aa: CASSLILKASSTGELFF

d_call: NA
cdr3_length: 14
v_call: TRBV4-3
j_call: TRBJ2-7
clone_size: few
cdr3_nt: TGCGCCAGCAGCCAAGATAGTCCCACGTACGAGCAGTACTTC
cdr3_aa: CASSQDSPTYEQYF

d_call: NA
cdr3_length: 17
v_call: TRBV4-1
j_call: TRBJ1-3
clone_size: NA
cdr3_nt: TGCGCCAGCAGCCAACTCCCGAGGACAATCGCACGGGACACCATATATTTT
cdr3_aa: CASSQLPRTIARDTIYF

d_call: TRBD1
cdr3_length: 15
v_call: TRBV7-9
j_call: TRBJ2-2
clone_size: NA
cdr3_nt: TGTGCCAGCAGCCTCGACGGGACAGGCACCGGGGAGCTGTTTTTT
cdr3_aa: CASSLDGTGTGELFF

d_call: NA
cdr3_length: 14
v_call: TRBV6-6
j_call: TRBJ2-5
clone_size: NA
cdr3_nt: TGTGCCGGCAACCTTGGGCACCTCCAAGAGACCCAGTACTTC
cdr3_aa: CAGNLGHLQETQYF

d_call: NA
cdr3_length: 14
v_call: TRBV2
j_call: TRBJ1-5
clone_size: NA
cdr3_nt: TGTGCCAGCAGCCACGGACAGTACAATCAGCCCCAGCATTTT
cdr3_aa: CASSHGQYNQPQHF

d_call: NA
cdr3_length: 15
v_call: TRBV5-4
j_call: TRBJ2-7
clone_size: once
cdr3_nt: TGTGCCAGCAGCCCTTGGGCGGGGAGCTCCTACGAGCAGTACTTC
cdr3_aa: CASSPWAGSSYEQYF

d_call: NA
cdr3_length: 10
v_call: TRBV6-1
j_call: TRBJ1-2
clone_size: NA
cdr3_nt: TGTGCCGCAGTCAACTATGGCTACACCTTC
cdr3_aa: CAAVNYGYTF

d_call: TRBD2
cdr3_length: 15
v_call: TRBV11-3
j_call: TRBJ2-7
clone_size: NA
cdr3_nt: TGTGCCAGCAGCCGACGGACTAGCGGGAGTGCCGAGCAGTACTTC
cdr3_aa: CASSRRTSGSAEQYF

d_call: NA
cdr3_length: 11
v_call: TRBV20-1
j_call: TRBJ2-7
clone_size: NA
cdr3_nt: TGCAGTGCTAGAGACAGTTGGGAGCAGTACTTC
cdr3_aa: CSARDSWEQYF

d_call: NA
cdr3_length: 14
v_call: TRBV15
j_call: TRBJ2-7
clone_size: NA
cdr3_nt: TGTGCCACCAGCAGAGACGGAGGGGACCACGAGCAGTACTTC
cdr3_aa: CATSRDGGDHEQYF